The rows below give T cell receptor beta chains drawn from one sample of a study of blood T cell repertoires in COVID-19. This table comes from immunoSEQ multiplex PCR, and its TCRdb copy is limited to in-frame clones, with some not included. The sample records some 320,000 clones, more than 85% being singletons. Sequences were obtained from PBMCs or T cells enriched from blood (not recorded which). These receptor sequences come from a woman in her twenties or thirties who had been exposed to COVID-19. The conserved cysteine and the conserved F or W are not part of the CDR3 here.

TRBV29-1	SVERHRVETQY
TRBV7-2	ASRPTGGRGSPLH
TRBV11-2	ASSLRQGKNNEQF
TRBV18	ASSQQRGDTIY
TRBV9	ASSEAGAQETQY
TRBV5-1	ASTPDGRYGYT
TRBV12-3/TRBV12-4	ASSPLQERGYT
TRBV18	ASSPSVLNRNQPQH
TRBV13	ASSSPRGQAPFYSGNTIY
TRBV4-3	ASSQDWDRLHNEQF
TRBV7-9	ASSSILGGGAHNEQF
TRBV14	ASSQATDTQY
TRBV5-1	ASSLGGHGMDTQY
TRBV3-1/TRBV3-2	ASSPQGANEKLF
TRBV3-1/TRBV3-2	ASSLAHVLSGNTIY
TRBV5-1	ASSLETESGYT